The present entry profiles one TCR beta chain with its context. Antigen: not known. Libraries were prepared by immunoSEQ multiplex PCR; TCRdb keeps only in-frame clonotypes and omits some of them. The sample includes 120,000 or so clones, 93% of them seen just once. V gave up 0 bases and J gave up 3 bases, with 12 bases separating them. CDR1 is MNHEY, CDR2 SVGAGI, per germline. The length of the CDR3 is 15 residues. Blood got drawn at baseline, again on cycle 4 day 1, and then on cycle 7 day 1. This sample is drawn from a study of OX40 agonist ivuxolimab in advanced cancers. In the study overall: People in dose escalation had one of these cancers: hepatocellular carcinoma, melanoma, renal cell or head and neck cancer. Three patients had partial responses: one hepatocellular carcinoma, two cutaneous melanoma.

Study-wide findings and caveats: At 0.1 to 3.0 mg/kg, CD4+ and CD8+ blood T cells expanded clonally by week 6.

This TCR derives from an adult with an advanced solid tumor such as melanoma, head and neck, liver or kidney cancer. The rearrangement joins TRBV6-5 to TRBJ2-7; a weak D match, TRBD2 (5 bases). This material consisted of CD4+ or CD8+ T cells sorted from blood, taken in a trial of the OX40 agonist ivuxolimab. The CDR3: CASSYSKVRDYEQYF. The DNA of the CDR3 is TGTGCCAGCAGTTACTCGAAAGTTCGGGACTACGAGCAGTACTTC.